This entry features one T cell receptor (beta chain) sequence. Its specific antigen is unknown. Base qualities are not provided; no much larger clone lies one nucleotide away. Enrolling through a virtual design, the prospective study's participants ranged in age from roughly 18 to 89 years and lived across roughly 23 United States geographic areas. In the prospective study, cohorts were assigned on the basis of participant-reported clinical history obtained from a screening survey and a study questionnaire. Recovered participants in ImmuneRACE Cohort 3 were defined as having two consecutive negative NP/OP PCR tests, clearance from a healthcare professional, or resolution of symptoms. Mobile phlebotomists in the prospective study collected whole blood, serum and a nasopharyngeal or oropharyngeal swab from every participant. Prospective study participants could optionally give additional blood draws and questionnaires over a roughly two-month period. Prospective study blood samples were shipped either frozen or at room temperature before DNA extraction.

TCRbeta CDR3 regions were amplified from genomic DNA by means of the immunoSEQ Assay, a bias-controlled multiplex PCR. Processing in the source paper ran as follows. Nucleated cell counts per sample were estimated from amplification of reference gene primers within the assay. To quantify the absolute abundance of each unique TCRbeta CDR3 rearrangement, sequence reads were collapsed and filtered. Productive Simpson clonality was computed per sample as the square root of Simpson's diversity index over productive rearrangements. The clones in this table, taken by TCRdb from immuneACCESS, are in-frame only. Not every clone is retained; where verified, under half of the shortfall comes from an unresolved V gene, and the cause of the rest is unknown. The V and J calls and the clone size are those of that table, but D and trimming were determined from the DNA. Across this sample there are about 370,000 clones, with around 91% seen only once. The ten largest clones take up less than 1.2% of the sample.

Sequences SGHVS (CDR1) and FNYEAQ (CDR2) are obtained from the germline V gene. Taken from cysteine to phenylalanine, the CDR3 has 15 residues. This entry keeps only the CDR3 DNA: 45 bases, framed from base 1. At the junction V is shortened by 5 bases and J by 4 bases; bases outside the gene matches: 6. This sample stems from a study of blood T cell repertoires in COVID-19 (dated by TCRdb to the early 2020s). A note on the overall study: Samples covering the acute and convalescent phases of COVID-19 were provided by collaborators in the United States, Italy and Spain. The material from the prospective study consisted of cDNA or gDNA derived from T cells, B-cell-depleted T cells, or PBMCs. The dataset comprised deeply sampled blood TCRbeta repertoires from subjects exposed to, actively infected with, or recovered from COVID-19. The repertoires were made available in a free public database intended to serve as a resource for research on the immune response to SARS-CoV-2. Samples came from the ongoing ImmuneRACE study (first 160 participants) plus 1,254 subjects from 6 global collaborators. Sample metadata almost always included a de-identified subject ID, COVID-19 status, age in years and sex. Where available, HLA class I and class II types were taken from metadata supplied by the sample provider and were not determined by assay-based typing. Results the study describes overall, beyond this receptor: How much clinical and demographic metadata was included differed by source and by participant, and the metadata was provided uncurated.

Source material: PBMCs or T cells enriched from blood (not recorded which). In this chain, TRBV7-6 is recombined with TRBJ2-3; a stretch of 10 junction bases matches TRBD1. This clonotype was obtained from a man aged 18 to 35 who had recovered from COVID-19. The CDR3 in this case is CASSLGQGYADTQYF. Read as DNA, the sequence is TGTGCCAGCAGCCTGGGACAGGGGTACGCAGATACGCAGTATTTT. With all but the CDR3 taken from the reference TRBV7-6 and TRBJ2-3 genes, the full variable domain is: GAGVSQSPRYKVTKRGQDVALRCDPISGHVSLYWYRQALGQGPEFLTYFNYEAQQDKSGLPNDRFSAERPEGSISTLTIQRTEQRDSAMYRCASSLGQGYADTQYFGPGTRLTVL.